This TCR beta chain was sequenced for a study of T cells in Graves' hyperthyroidism and ophthalmopathy. Study results and caveats: Ophthalmopathy and stable hyperthyroidism were told apart by a 13 V-J model. Most thyroid clonotypes expanded above 0.001 appeared in blood too.

Newly diagnosed patients aged 18 to 65 had hyperthyroidism of under 2 months' duration. Researchers took RNA transcripts and amplified the TCR beta CDR3 regions from them. The HTBI primer set drove a first-round RT-PCR of the TCR CDR3. TCRdb re-derived calls from the multiplex PCR reads in MiXCR, one entry per CDR3 protein. The sample lists around 560,000 distinct CDR3 sequences, 16% occurring once. The CDR3 length is 14 residues. The germline gives CDR1 SGHVS, CDR2 FNYEAQ. V was cut by 0 bases and J by 5 bases, with 8 bases left in between. This clonotype was picked up a small number of times. The target antigen is unknown.

The V call is TRBV7-6, the J call TRBJ2-1; D remains unclear. This receptor was identified in a woman aged 18-29 years with Graves' hyperthyroidism. Sequenced input: blood. CDR3 sequence reads: CASSLADRDNEQFF. The CDR3 coding sequence is TGTGCCAGCAGCTTAGCGGACCGGGACAATGAGCAGTTCTTC. The full variable domain, in which reference TRBV7-6 and TRBJ2-1 provide the parts outside the CDR3, is GAGVSQSPRYKVTKRGQDVALRCDPISGHVSLYWYRQALGQGPEFLTYFNYEAQQDKSGLPNDRFSAERPEGSISTLTIQRTEQRDSAMYRCASSLADRDNEQFFGPGTRLTVL.